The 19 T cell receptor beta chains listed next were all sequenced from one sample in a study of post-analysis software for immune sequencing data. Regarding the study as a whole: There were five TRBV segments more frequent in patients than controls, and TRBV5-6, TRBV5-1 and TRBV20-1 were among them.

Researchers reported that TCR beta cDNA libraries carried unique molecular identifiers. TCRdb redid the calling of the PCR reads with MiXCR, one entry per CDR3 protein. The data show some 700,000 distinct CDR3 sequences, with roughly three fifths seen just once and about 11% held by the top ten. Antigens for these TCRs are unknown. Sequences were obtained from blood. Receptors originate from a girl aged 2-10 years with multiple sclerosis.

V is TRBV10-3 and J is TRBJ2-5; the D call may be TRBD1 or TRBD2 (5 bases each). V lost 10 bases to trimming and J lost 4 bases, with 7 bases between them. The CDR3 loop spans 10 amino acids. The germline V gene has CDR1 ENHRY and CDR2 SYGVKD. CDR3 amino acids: CATGGETQYF. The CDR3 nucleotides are TGTGCCACTGGGGGAGAGACCCAGTACTTC.

The DNA for the CDR3 is TGTGCCAGCAGGGGGGGGACTACGGCCCAGCCCCAGCATTTT. As protein: CASRGGTTAQPQHF. J is TRBJ1-5 and V is TRBV6-6; possible D gene TRBD1, 5 bases. Germline lookup yields CDR1 MNHNY and CDR2 SVGAGI (reference sequence). The CDR3 is 14 amino acids. Trimming shortened V by 6 bases and J by 7 bases, and 16 bases separated the two germline ends.

The DNA of the CDR3 is TGCAGTGCTAGAGCCCCCCTACTTTGGGAGCAGTACTTC. Amino acid sequence: CSARAPLLWEQYF. The V and J genes are TRBV20-1 and TRBJ2-5; TRBD2 might be the D (5 bases). The germline gives CDR1 DFQATT, CDR2 SNEGSKA (reference sequence). The CDR3 covers 13 residues. V gave up 1 base and J gave up 11 bases, with 17 bases separating them.

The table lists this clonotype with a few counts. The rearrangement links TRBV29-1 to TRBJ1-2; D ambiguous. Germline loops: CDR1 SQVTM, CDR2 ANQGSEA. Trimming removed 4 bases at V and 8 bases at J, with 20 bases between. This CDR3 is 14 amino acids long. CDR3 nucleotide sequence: TGCAGCGTTGCTGGCCTGGTGAGGGAAGGGGGCTACACCTTC. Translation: CSVAGLVREGGYTF.

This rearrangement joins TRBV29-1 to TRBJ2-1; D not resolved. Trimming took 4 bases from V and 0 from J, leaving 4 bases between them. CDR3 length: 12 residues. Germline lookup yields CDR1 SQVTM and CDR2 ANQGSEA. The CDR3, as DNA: TGCAGCGTTGGGGACTCCTACAATGAGCAGTTCTTC. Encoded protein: CSVGDSYNEQFF.

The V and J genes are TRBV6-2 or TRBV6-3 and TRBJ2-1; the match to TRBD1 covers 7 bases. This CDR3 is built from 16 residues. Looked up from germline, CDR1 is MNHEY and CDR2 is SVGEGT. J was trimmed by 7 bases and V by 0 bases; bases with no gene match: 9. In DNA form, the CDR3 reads TGTGCCAGCAGTTACTCGAAGGGGGCCCTGTATAATGAGCAGTTCTTC. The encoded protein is CASSYSKGALYNEQFF.

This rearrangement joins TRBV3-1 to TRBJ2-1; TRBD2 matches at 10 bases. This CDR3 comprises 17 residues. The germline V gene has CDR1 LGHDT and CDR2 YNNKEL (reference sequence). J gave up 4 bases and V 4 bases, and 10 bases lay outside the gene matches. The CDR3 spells CASSPPGLAPFYNEQFF. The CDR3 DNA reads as TGTGCCAGCAGCCCGCCGGGACTAGCGCCTTTTTACAATGAGCAGTTCTTC.

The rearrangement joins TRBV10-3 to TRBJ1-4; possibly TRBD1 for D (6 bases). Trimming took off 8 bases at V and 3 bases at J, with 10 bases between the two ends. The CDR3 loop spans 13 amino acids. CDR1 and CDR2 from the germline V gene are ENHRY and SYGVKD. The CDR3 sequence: CAIAGAPNEKLFF. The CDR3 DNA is TGTGCCATCGCAGGGGCGCCTAATGAAAAACTGTTTTTT.

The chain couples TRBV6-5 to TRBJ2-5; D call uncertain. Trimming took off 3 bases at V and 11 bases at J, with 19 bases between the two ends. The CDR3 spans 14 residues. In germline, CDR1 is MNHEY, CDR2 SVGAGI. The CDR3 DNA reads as TGTGCCAGCAGTTATTATGAACGGCTCAATGAGCAGTACTTC. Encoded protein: CASSYYERLNEQYF.

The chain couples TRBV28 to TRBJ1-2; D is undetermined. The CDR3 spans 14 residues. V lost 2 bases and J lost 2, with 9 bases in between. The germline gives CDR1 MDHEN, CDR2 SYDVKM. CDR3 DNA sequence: TGTGCCAGCAGTTTAGAGACGGACAACTATGGCTACACCTTC. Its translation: CASSLETDNYGYTF.

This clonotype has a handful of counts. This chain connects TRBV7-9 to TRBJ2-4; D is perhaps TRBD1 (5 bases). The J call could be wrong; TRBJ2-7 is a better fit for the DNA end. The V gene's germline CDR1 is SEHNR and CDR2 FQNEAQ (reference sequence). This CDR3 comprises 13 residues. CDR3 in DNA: TGTGCCAGCAGCTTGGGCAGGGTCTACGAGCAGTACTTC. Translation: CASSLGRVYEQYF.

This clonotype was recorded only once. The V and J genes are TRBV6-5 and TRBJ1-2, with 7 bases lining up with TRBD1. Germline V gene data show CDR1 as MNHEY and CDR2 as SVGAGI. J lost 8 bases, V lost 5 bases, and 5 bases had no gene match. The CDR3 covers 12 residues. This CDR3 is CASSDGTAGYTF. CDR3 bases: TGTGCCAGCAGTGACGGGACAGCGGGCTACACCTTC.

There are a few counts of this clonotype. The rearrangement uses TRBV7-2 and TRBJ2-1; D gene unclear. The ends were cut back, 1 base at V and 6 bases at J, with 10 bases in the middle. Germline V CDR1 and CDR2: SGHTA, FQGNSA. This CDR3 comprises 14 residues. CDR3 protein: CASSLGPSFNEQFF. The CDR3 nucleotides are TGTGCCAGCAGCTTAGGTCCTAGTTTCAATGAGCAGTTCTTC.

CDR3 sequence: CASRDNTYNEQFF. As DNA, the CDR3 is TGTGCCAGCCGGGACAACACCTACAATGAGCAGTTCTTC. This chain joins TRBV27 and TRBJ2-1, with D tentatively TRBD1 (6 bases). This CDR3 contains 13 residues. V was trimmed by 8 bases and J by 2 bases, leaving 10 bases between them. In germline, CDR1 is MNHEY, CDR2 SMNVEV (reference sequence).

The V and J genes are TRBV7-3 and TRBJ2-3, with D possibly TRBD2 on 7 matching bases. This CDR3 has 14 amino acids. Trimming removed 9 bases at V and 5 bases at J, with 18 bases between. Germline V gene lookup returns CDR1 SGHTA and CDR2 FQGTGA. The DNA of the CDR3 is TGTGCCAGTACCATGGGGGGGCGCGGAGATACGCAGTATTTT. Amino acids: CASTMGGRGDTQYF.

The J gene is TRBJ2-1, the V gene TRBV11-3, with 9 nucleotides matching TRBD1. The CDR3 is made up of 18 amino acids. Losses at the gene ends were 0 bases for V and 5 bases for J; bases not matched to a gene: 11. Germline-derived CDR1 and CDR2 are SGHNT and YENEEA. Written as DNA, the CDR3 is TGTGCCAGCAGCTTAGATTTAACAGGGGGCGCCCCGAACAATGAGCAGTTCTTC. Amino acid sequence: CASSLDLTGGAPNNEQFF.

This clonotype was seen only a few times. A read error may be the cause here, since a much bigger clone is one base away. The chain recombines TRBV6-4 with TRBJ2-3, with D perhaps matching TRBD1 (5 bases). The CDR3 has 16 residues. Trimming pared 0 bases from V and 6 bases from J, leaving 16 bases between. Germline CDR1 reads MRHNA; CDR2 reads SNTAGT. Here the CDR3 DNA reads TGTGCCAGCAGTGACTCGGTCAGGGCGACTGGGGATACGCAGTATTTT. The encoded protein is CASSDSVRATGDTQYF.

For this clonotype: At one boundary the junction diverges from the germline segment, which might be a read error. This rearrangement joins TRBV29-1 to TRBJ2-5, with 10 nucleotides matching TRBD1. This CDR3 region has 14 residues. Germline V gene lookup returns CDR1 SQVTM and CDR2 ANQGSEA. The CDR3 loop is CGVEEGTGEETQYF. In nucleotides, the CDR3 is TGCGGCGTTGAAGAAGGGACAGGGGAAGAGACCCAGTACTTC. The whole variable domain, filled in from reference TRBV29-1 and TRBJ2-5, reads SAVISQKPSRDICQRGTSLTIQCQVDSQVTMMFWYRQQPGQSLTLIATANQGSEATYESGFVIDKFPISRPNLTFSTLTVSNMSPEDSSIYLCGVEEGTGEETQYFGPGTRLLVL.

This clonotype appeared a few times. DNA for the CDR3: TGTGCCAGCAGTGGTAGGGGTGCCTACGAGCAGTACTTC. It translates to CASSGRGAYEQYF. The V gene is TRBV6-1, the J gene TRBJ2-7; the D gene is possibly TRBD1 (5 bases). Germline CDR1 MNHNS, CDR2 SASEGT. V was shortened by 4 bases and J by 2 bases, with 9 bases between the two germline ends. The CDR3 length is 13 residues.